What follows are 23 T cell receptor beta chains derived from one specimen sequenced in a study of shared clonotypes between healthy human individuals. Assay used: immunoSEQ multiplex PCR; TCRdb lists only in-frame clones, some missing. The sample lists fewer than 3 million clones; roughly 92% were seen once. The sequencing input was naive CD4+ T cells from PBMCs. Indicated subset: CD45RA+ positively selected. The receptors come from a man between 18 and 29 years old in good health. Some clones in this sample may be carry-over from other donors' samples.

Concerning this clone itself: Other DNA variants within this sample encode the same CDR3. The genes are TRBV27 and TRBJ2-5; no reliable D call. The germline V gene has CDR1 MNHEY and CDR2 SMNVEV (reference sequence). The CDR3 is 12 amino acids. The ends were cut back, 8 bases at V and 0 bases at J, with 7 bases in the middle. CDR3: CASSLYQETQYF. In nucleotides, the CDR3 is TGTGCCAGCTCCCTGTACCAAGAGACCCAGTACTTC.

The CDR3 DNA reads as TGTGCCAGCTCACCACCGGGGACAGAGGACAATGAGCAGTTCTTC. Its protein is CASSPPGTEDNEQFF. This rearrangement joins TRBV18 to TRBJ2-1; 7 bases align to TRBD1. Germline assignment: CDR1 KGHSH and CDR2 LQKENI. The CDR3 runs 15 residues. J was trimmed by 5 bases and V by 0 bases; bases with no gene match: 4.

J is TRBJ1-1 and V is TRBV4-2; D not certain. Germline loops: CDR1 LGHNA, CDR2 YNFKEQ. The CDR3 is made up of 14 amino acids. Trimming shortened V by 6 bases and J by 0 bases, and 11 bases separated the two germline ends. The CDR3 bases are TGTGCCAGCAGTAACAGAGCCCTGAACACTGAAGCTTTCTTT. It is translated as CASSNRALNTEAFF.

Comments on this clone: An end of the junction does not agree with germline; a read error may underlie this. The V gene is TRBV4-2, the J gene TRBJ2-1; D may be TRBD2 (7 bases). The V gene's germline CDR1 is LGHNA and CDR2 YNFKEQ. This CDR3 is 16 amino acids long. In nucleotides, the CDR3 is TGTGCCAGCGGCCAAGGGGGGGGCGGGAGTGTCGATGAGCAGTTCTTC. It is translated as CASGQGGGGSVDEQFF.

V usage is TRBV28 and J usage is TRBJ2-7, with D hard to call. This CDR3 has 12 residues. Germline CDR1 MDHEN, CDR2 SYDVKM. The germline V and J ends were trimmed by 4 bases and 5 bases, with 9 bases remaining between them. The CDR3 loop is CASSSRSDEQYF. The DNA for the CDR3 is TGTGCCAGCAGTTCCCGGTCTGACGAGCAGTACTTC.

The V gene is TRBV11-2, the J gene TRBJ2-7; D is unresolved. Trimming cost V 5 bases and J 5 bases, with 7 bases left between them. The germline V gene has CDR1 SGHAT and CDR2 FQNNGV. The CDR3 consists of 11 residues. The CDR3 bases are TGTGCCAGCAGCCAACATGACGAGCAGTACTTC. It translates to CASSQHDEQYF.

J is TRBJ2-7 and V is TRBV7-6; 10 positions agree with TRBD1. The CDR3 runs 15 residues. V lost 9 bases to trimming and J lost 2 bases; unmatched junction nucleotides: 10. Germline CDR1 and CDR2: SGHVS and FNYEAQ. The CDR3 DNA is TGTGCCAGTAAGATAGGGACAGGGGAAGCCTACGAGCAGTACTTC. It yields the protein CASKIGTGEAYEQYF.

This rearrangement joins TRBV28 to TRBJ2-3, with 7 bases aligning to TRBD2. This CDR3 comprises 15 residues. Losses at the gene ends were 6 bases for V and 5 bases for J; bases not matched to a gene: 11. CDR1 MDHEN and CDR2 SYDVKM come from the germline V gene. CDR3: CASRKFGPGGDTQYF. The CDR3 coding sequence is TGTGCCAGCAGAAAGTTTGGCCCGGGGGGAGATACGCAGTATTTT.

The sample holds one count of this clone. The CDR3 DNA follows: TGTGCCAGTAGTTTCGGGGGCGCTTCCTACGAGCAGTACTTC. It translates to CASSFGGASYEQYF. This rearrangement joins TRBV19 to TRBJ2-7; perhaps D is TRBD1 or TRBD2 (6 bases each). This CDR3 is 14 amino acids long. The V and J ends lost 5 bases and 1 base respectively, with 12 bases between them. The germline V gene has CDR1 LNHDA and CDR2 SQIVND (reference sequence).

This sequence joins TRBV28 and TRBJ1-3; D gene uncertain. V was trimmed by 5 bases and J by 8 bases, leaving 13 bases between them. This CDR3 has 13 residues. Germline V gene lookup returns CDR1 MDHEN and CDR2 SYDVKM. Here the CDR3 reads CASSPPGVYTIYF. CDR3 in DNA: TGTGCCAGCAGTCCCCCCGGGGTTTACACCATATATTTT.

The chain combines TRBV28 with TRBJ2-5, with D perhaps TRBD1 (6 bases). CDR3 length: 13 amino acids. The germline CDR1 and CDR2 sequences are MDHEN and SYDVKM. Trimming took off 5 bases at V and 6 bases at J, with 13 bases between the two ends. CDR3 sequence reads: CASSTQGWKTQYF. Here the CDR3 DNA reads TGTGCCAGCAGTACCCAGGGGTGGAAGACCCAGTACTTC.

The genes are TRBV9 and TRBJ1-2; TRBD1 matches at 11 bases. Germline V gene sequence: CDR1 SGDLS, CDR2 YYNGEE. This CDR3 contains 16 residues. Germline trimming cut 3 bases from V and 8 bases from J; bases unmatched to any gene: 12. CDR3 bases: TGTGCCAGCAGCGCCACACAAATGGACAGGGGGCTCGGCTACACCTTC. Amino acid sequence: CASSATQMDRGLGYTF. Based on the CDR3 plus reference TRBV9 and TRBJ1-2, the full variable domain is DSGVTQTPKHLITATGQRVTLRCSPRSGDLSVYWYQQSLDQGLQFLIQYYNGEERAKGNILERFSAQQFPDLHSELNLSSLELGDSALYFCASSATQMDRGLGYTFGSGTRLTVV.

In this sample, this clone turned up once. The rearrangement joins TRBV5-4 to TRBJ2-7; TRBD2 aligns across 13 bases. V shed 5 bases and J 7 bases; nucleotides not matched to a gene: 9. The CDR3 is 15 residues long. CDR1 is SGHNT and CDR2 is YYREEE in the germline V gene (reference sequence). The CDR3 is CASSYRLAGGQEQYF. DNA of the CDR3: TGTGCCAGCAGTTACAGACTAGCGGGAGGTCAAGAGCAGTACTTC.

In regard to this clone: Other DNA variants within this sample encode the same CDR3. The gene calls are TRBV5-1 and TRBJ2-7; 8 nucleotides agree with TRBD1. CDR3 length: 14 residues. Trimming cost V 0 bases and J 1 base; bases outside gene matches: 0. CDR1 SGHRS and CDR2 YFSETQ come from the germline V gene. In DNA form, the CDR3 reads TGCGCCAGCAGCTTGGGACAGGGGTCCTACGAGCAGTACTTC. As protein: CASSLGQGSYEQYF. Full variable domain (missing parts from reference TRBV5-1 and TRBJ2-7): KAGVTQTPRYLIKTRGQQVTLSCSPISGHRSVSWYQQTPGQGLQFLFEYFSETQRNKGNFPGRFSGRQFSNSRSEMNVSTLELGDSALYLCASSLGQGSYEQYFGPGTRLTVT.

The chain is built from TRBV5-1 and TRBJ1-5; D gene uncertain. Germline loops: CDR1 SGHRS, CDR2 YFSETQ. Trimming took 0 bases from V and 9 from J, leaving 10 bases between them. This CDR3 contains 13 residues. The DNA of the CDR3 is TGCGCCAGCAGCTTGGAAAACCGTGGGCCCCAGCATTTT. This encodes CASSLENRGPQHF.

The gene calls are TRBV7-9 and TRBJ1-4, with D possibly matching TRBD1 (5 bases). Germline V gene sequence: CDR1 SEHNR, CDR2 FQNEAQ (reference sequence). The V end lost 1 base, the J end lost 7 bases, and 16 bases lay between the germline ends. CDR3 size: 16 residues. This CDR3 is CASSLVRGGGGEKLFF. CDR3 coding DNA: TGTGCCAGCAGCTTAGTTAGGGGCGGCGGCGGTGAAAAACTGTTTTTT.

The chain employs TRBV28 and TRBJ2-2; TRBD2 is a possible D gene (6 bases). Deletions cut 3 bases from V and 6 bases from J, with 8 bases between. The CDR3 contains 13 residues. The germline V gene has CDR1 MDHEN and CDR2 SYDVKM. CDR3 DNA: TGTGCCAGCAGTTTGACTAGTCCCGGGGAGCTGTTTTTT. It specifies CASSLTSPGELFF.

This clone was picked up a small number of times. Within the sample, other DNA sequences also encode this same CDR3. The chain is built from TRBV19 and TRBJ1-5, with D possibly TRBD1 on 5 matching bases. V lost 3 bases and J lost 7, with 10 bases in between. CDR3 length: 13 amino acids. CDR1 and CDR2 (germline): LNHDA, SQIVND (reference sequence). The CDR3, as DNA: TGTGCCAGTAGTATCCAGGGTGGGCAGCCCCAGCATTTT. As protein: CASSIQGGQPQHF.

The gene calls are TRBV27 and TRBJ2-7; unclear D gene. Germline V gene sequence: CDR1 MNHEY, CDR2 SMNVEV (reference sequence). Trimming pared 6 bases from V and 0 bases from J, leaving 15 bases between. The CDR3 is 15 residues long. In nucleotides, the CDR3 is TGTGCCAGCAGGGCCGTCAGGCCCAGCTCCTACGAGCAGTACTTC. It encodes CASRAVRPSSYEQYF.

This clone is a singleton in its sample. The rearrangement links TRBV29-1 to TRBJ2-5; the D gene is possibly TRBD2 (6 bases). The CDR3 consists of 12 residues. Germline V gene lookup returns CDR1 SQVTM and CDR2 ANQGSEA. The V end was cut by 0 bases, the J end by 5 bases, with 7 bases between. CDR3 loop: CSVEDAGETQYF. The CDR3 region has the DNA TGCAGCGTTGAAGATGCGGGGGAGACCCAGTACTTC.

The chain recombines TRBV13 with TRBJ1-2; tentatively, D is TRBD1 (5 bases). The V gene lost 0 bases and the J gene lost 4 bases, with 9 bases spanning the gap. The CDR3 consists of 14 residues. Germline assignment: CDR1 PRHDT and CDR2 FYEKMQ (reference sequence). The CDR3 region is CASSLGPGSYGYTF. CDR3 in DNA: TGTGCCAGCAGCTTAGGCCCAGGGAGCTATGGCTACACCTTC.

V usage is TRBV30 and J usage is TRBJ2-7; D uncertain. The CDR3 extends over 14 amino acids. Trimming took off 0 bases at V and 0 bases at J, with 9 bases between the two ends. From germline, CDR1 is GTSNPN and CDR2 SVGIG (reference sequence). CDR3 protein: CAWSVGPSSYEQYF. The CDR3 coding sequence is TGTGCCTGGAGTGTAGGGCCCAGCTCCTACGAGCAGTACTTC.

The rearrangement links TRBV7-8 to TRBJ2-5; 9 bases are shared with TRBD2. This CDR3 is 18 amino acids long. The trim removed 0 bases at V and 5 bases at J, leaving 13 bases unmatched. Germline assignment: CDR1 SGHVS and CDR2 FQNEAQ. The chain's CDR3 is CASSLALAGIPSRETQYF. CDR3 coding DNA: TGTGCCAGCAGCTTAGCCCTAGCGGGAATACCCTCGCGGGAGACCCAGTACTTC.